This T cell receptor (beta chain) was observed in a study of cytomegalovirus exposure and HLA in healthy donors. Per germline, CDR1 SEHNR and CDR2 FQNEAQ (reference sequence). This CDR3 is built from 15 residues. The V and J ends lost 4 bases and 2 bases, in that order; junction bases with no gene match: 1. The repertoire was sequenced with immunoSEQ multiplex PCR; TCRdb's copy has only in-frame clones and lacks some. Of roughly 300,000 clones listed, 75% to 90% are singletons. V and J are TRBV7-9 and TRBJ2-7; 14 bases line up with TRBD2. This clonotype was obtained from a woman in her late teens or twenties in good health and CMV-seronegative. Material: PBMCs. The chain's CDR3 is CASSSGLAGAYEQYF. The CDR3 coding sequence is TGTGCCAGCAGCTCGGGACTAGCGGGGGCCTACGAGCAGTACTTC.